Sequencing of this T cell receptor beta chain was carried out in a study of glioma-infiltrating T cells (dated by TCRdb to about 2016). With respect to the entire study: Sequencing of TCR alpha- and beta-chain repertoires was performed on glioma tissue, on non-neoplastic brain tissue, and on matched peripheral blood mononuclear cells. The paired cohort comprised three low-grade glioma patients, several primary glioblastoma patients and three non-glioma patients contributing non-neoplastic brain tissue. To measure how far tissue and blood T-cell populations diverged, each tissue-infiltrating repertoire was compared against the peripheral blood repertoire of the same patient.

Notes on this clonotype: Its cognate antigen has yet to be identified. No base qualities exist here, and no much larger clone lies one base off it.

TCR alpha and beta CDR3 regions were amplified with the iRepertoire nested amplicon-rescue multiplex PCR (arm-PCR) platform from RNA. One-step reverse transcription and amplification used roughly 95-450 ng of tissue mRNA or PBMC total RNA as input. After bead purification, a secondary multiplex PCR added Illumina adapters, and libraries were gel-purified between 200 and 400 bp. The libraries contained internal 6-nucleotide barcodes that were used for demultiplexing. Sequencing of the libraries was done on an Illumina MiSeq using 2x220 or 2x250 nucleotide paired-end reads. Concerning the study's data processing: Paired reads were merged using FLASH 1.2.11 and aligned with BWA-MEM to the GRCh37 human genome, and TRA and TRB reads were then extracted. For V and J assignment, an IMGT-derived reference of cassette sequences and CDR3 motifs that included pseudogenes was used. Reads were translated in three frames, and productive CDR3s were defined by a C…FGXG motif without stop codons. Clonotypes were defined as unique combinations of V-J cassette pair and CDR3 amino acid sequence. Reads were filtered by Hamming distance, with the threshold set by the sequence error rate of each sample in mapped regions. Starting from the raw public reads, TCRdb applied fastp trimming at Q25, assembled clones with MiXCR and retained in-frame beta chains. All rows with the same CDR3 protein become a single entry with the most common DNA and genes. The V and J calls reflect TCRdb's pipeline rather than the authors' work. This sample lists under 150,000 distinct CDR3 sequences; 39% were detected once. More than 15% of the sample lies in the top ten.

What the study reported, not specific to this receptor: Tissue and blood shared very few CDR3 sequences, a result attributed to high CDR3 diversity and limited sampling. VJ-independent divergence between tissue and blood was lower than expected in non-neoplastic patients but higher than expected in all gliomas, particularly low-grade gliomas. The group comparisons were based on small numbers of patients: three non-neoplastic, three low-grade glioma and several glioblastoma patients.

Sequenced: glioma tissue, nonneoplastic brain tissue, or PBMCs (not recorded which). The receptor comes from a human donor with low-grade glioma or glioblastoma, undergoing nonglioma brain surgery, or in good health (not recorded which).

CDR3 protein: CATCTGGITGELFF. The sequenced DNA: TGTGCCACATGTACAGGGGGTATCACCGGGGAGCTGTTTTTT. The chain joins TRBV6-1 to TRBJ2-2; 8 bases in the middle match TRBD1. V has 10 bases trimmed and J has 4 bases trimmed; junction bases matching no gene number 8. The CDR3 goes from the cysteine to the phenylalanine over 14 residues. The read is trimmed to its CDR3 DNA, 42 bases read in frame from base 1. The germline V gene provides CDR1 MNHNS and CDR2 SASEGT.